The clone carrying this T cell receptor beta chain appeared a single time. Within the sample, other DNA sequences also encode this same CDR3. This specimen comes from a study of blood T cell repertoires in COVID-19. Across the whole study: COVID-19 samples collected from the United States, Italy and Spain covered acute and convalescent phases.

Trimming cost V 5 bases and J 5 bases; bases outside gene matches: 4. The germline gives CDR1 GTSNPN, CDR2 SVGIG (reference sequence). CDR3 length: 12 amino acids. Sequenced by immunoSEQ multiplex PCR; TCRdb stores in-frame clones only, minus some. The sample shows about 170,000 clones, 84% of them seen only once. Patients of the Seattle cohort, enrolled during active infection, were followed longitudinally. The clonotype comes from a woman of 80 years or more with COVID-19, enrolled during active disease. Material for sequencing was peripheral blood. This chain uses TRBV30 with TRBJ2-5, with 8 bases identical to TRBD2. The CDR3 DNA sequence: TGTGCCTGGGGGACGGGAGGGGAGACCCAGTACTTC. It translates to CAWGTGGETQYF. The whole variable domain, filled in from reference TRBV30 and TRBJ2-5, reads SQTIHQWPATLVQPVGSPLSLECTVEGTSNPNLYWYRQAAGRGLQLLFYSVGIGQISSEVPQNLSASRPQDRQFILSSKKLLLSDSGFYLCAWGTGGETQYFGPGTRLLVL.